This record looks at one TCR beta chain sequence and its context. None of the donors, who were healthy HIV-negative adults, had recently had acute infections or vaccinations. CD45RO+ cells plus CCR7-negative CD45RA+ TemRA cells formed CD8 memory. This sample was taken from a study of shared clonotypes between healthy human individuals. Study at large: A donor's plate count was three for CD4 naive and three for CD4 memory; CD8 naive had two and CD8 memory one.

After removal of 7 bases from V and 3 bases from J, the junction contained 6 bases not matched to a gene. CDR1 is SQVTM, CDR2 ANQGSEA, per germline. This CDR3 is 13 amino acids long. TCRdb's copy holds only in-frame clones and misses some; the assay was immunoSEQ multiplex PCR. The sample shows about 690,000 clones, about nine tenths of them seen only once. The chain has TRBV29-1 and TRBJ2-1; 7 bases map to TRBD1. The clonotype originates from a man aged 18 to 29 in good health. Some clones in this sample may be carry-over from other donors' samples. Sequenced input: memory CD8+ T cells from PBMCs. Sample subset: CD45RO+ cells pooled with CCR7-negative TemRA cells. In nucleotides, the CDR3 is TGCAGCGGACACAGGGGCTTCTACAATGAGCAGTTCTTC. Translation gives CSGHRGFYNEQFF.